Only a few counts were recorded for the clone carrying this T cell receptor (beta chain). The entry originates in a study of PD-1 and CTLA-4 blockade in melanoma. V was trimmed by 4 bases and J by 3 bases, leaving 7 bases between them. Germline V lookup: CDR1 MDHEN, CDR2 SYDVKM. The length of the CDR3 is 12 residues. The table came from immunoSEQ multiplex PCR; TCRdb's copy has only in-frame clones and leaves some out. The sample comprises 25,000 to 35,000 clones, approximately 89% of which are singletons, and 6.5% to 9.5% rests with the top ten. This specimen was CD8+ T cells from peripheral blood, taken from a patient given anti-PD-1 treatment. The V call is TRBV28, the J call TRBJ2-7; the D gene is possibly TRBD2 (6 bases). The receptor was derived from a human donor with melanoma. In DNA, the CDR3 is TGTGCCAGCAGTTGGGGAGGCTACGAGCAGTACTTC. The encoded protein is CASSWGGYEQYF.